A single sample is the source of the 6 T cell receptor beta chains below, sequenced in a study of T cell repertoires in aging, cancer and after chemotherapy. Rearranged V-D-J TRB sequences were amplified with a mixed TRB-A/B primer pool. TCRdb re-called the multiplex PCR reads through MiXCR, storing one row per CDR3 protein. The sample consists of 2,500 or so distinct CDR3 sequences, just under 60% of them appearing once. The template was genomic DNA from peripheral blood, not RNA. Sequenced input: blood. These receptors were taken from a human donor with a blood cancer.

The J gene is TRBJ1-2, the V gene TRBV4-3; D gene unclear. This CDR3 comprises 18 residues. Trimming shortened V by 1 base and J by 2 bases, and 20 bases separated the two germline ends. CDR1 is LGHNA, CDR2 YSLEER, per germline. CDR3 sequence reads: CASSQGLASGRINYGYTF. The DNA of the CDR3 is TGCGCCAGCAGCCAAGGATTGGCCTCCGGACGGATCAACTATGGCTACACCTTC.

V usage is TRBV6-5 and J usage is TRBJ1-1; 7 nucleotides line up with TRBD1. V lost 1 base to trimming and J lost 5 bases; unmatched junction nucleotides: 4. Germline V gene lookup returns CDR1 MNHEY and CDR2 SVGAGI. The CDR3 is made up of 14 amino acids. CDR3 nucleotides: TGTGCCAGCAGTTACTTTGACAGGGAAACTGAAGCTTTCTTT. Residues: CASSYFDRETEAFF.

This clonotype has only a few counts. The CDR3 reads CASQGIGGSPLHF. The CDR3 nucleotides read TGTGCCTCGCAGGGGATCGGAGGCTCACCCCTCCACTTT. The chain recombines TRBV30 with TRBJ1-6; TRBD1 might be the D (6 bases). Per germline, CDR1 GTSNPN and CDR2 SVGIG (reference sequence). The CDR3 totals 13 residues. Trimming pared 7 bases from V and 10 bases from J, leaving 17 bases between.

By frequency in the sample, this clonotype is medium-sized. The chain recombines TRBV20-1 with TRBJ2-1; a possible D gene is TRBD2 (6 bases). Trimming cost V 7 bases and J 0 bases, with 13 bases left between them. Per germline, CDR1 DFQATT and CDR2 SNEGSKA (reference sequence). This CDR3 comprises 14 residues. The CDR3 sequence: CSVGGATSYNEQFF. DNA of the CDR3: TGCAGTGTCGGCGGGGCTACCTCCTACAATGAGCAGTTCTTC.

This clonotype was detected a few times. The chain joins TRBV5-6 to TRBJ2-7, with D uncertain. The CDR3 totals 13 residues. Germline V gene data show CDR1 as SGHDT and CDR2 as YYEEEE. The germline V and J ends were trimmed by 4 bases and 6 bases, with 14 bases remaining between them. CDR3 DNA sequence: TGTGCCAGCAGCCCGCAGGCCTCCGGCGAGCAGTACTTC. This translates into CASSPQASGEQYF.

The rearrangement joins TRBV5-6 to TRBJ1-2; D remains unclear. V lost 4 bases and J 1 base, leaving 5 bases between the germline ends. In germline, CDR1 is SGHDT, CDR2 YYEEEE. This CDR3 comprises 12 residues. The CDR3 reads CASSPNNYGYTF. CDR3 DNA: TGTGCCAGCAGCCCCAATAACTATGGCTACACCTTC.